The rows below give T cell receptor beta chains drawn from one sample of a study of metastatic and nonmetastatic thyroid tumors. TCRdb re-processed the PCR reads through MiXCR. The sample holds 20,000 to 25,000 clones, around 21% seen once. Material for sequencing was blood. These TCRs come from a female donor with papillary thyroid cancer or a benign thyroid nodule (not recorded which). Some clones in this sample may be carry-over from other donors' samples. The CDR3 runs from the conserved cysteine through the conserved F or W. The D gene is left open where the match is weak. A clone size is listed for some rows: how often the clone was seen (once, few, many), or a class if it is expanded.

D: NA; size: few; V: TRBV20-1; J: TRBJ1-1; DNA: TGCAGTGCTAGAGATCTGGCAGGGCATTTAGAAGCTTTCTTT; CDR3: CSARDLAGHLEAFF
D: TRBD1; size: many; V: TRBV20-1; J: TRBJ1-1; DNA: TGCAGTGCTAGGGAGACCCGGGGACAGGGGTGGACTGAAGCTTTCTTT; CDR3: CSARETRGQGWTEAFF
D: TRBD1; size: many; V: TRBV10-3; J: TRBJ1-3; DNA: TGTGCCATCAGTGGGACAGGGGGCGATTCAGCTGGAAACACCATATATTTT; CDR3: CAISGTGGDSAGNTIYF
D: TRBD2; size: NA; V: TRBV6-2/TRBV6-3; J: TRBJ2-2; DNA: TGTGCCAGCGGGAGTAGGAGTTGGACTAGCGGGGGAGACACCGGGGAGCTGTTTTTT; CDR3: CASGSRSWTSGGDTGELFF
D: NA; size: medium-sized; V: TRBV10-2; J: TRBJ2-7; DNA: TGCGCCAGCAGTTCTGGAGTCTACGAGCAGTACTTC; CDR3: CASSSGVYEQYF
D: NA; size: many; V: TRBV18; J: TRBJ2-7; DNA: TGTGCCAGCTCACCACCGAGCTCTCGGGAGCAGTACTTC; CDR3: CASSPPSSREQYF
D: TRBD1; size: many; V: TRBV18; J: TRBJ2-7; DNA: TGTGCCAGCTCACCAGGGACAGGGCGAGGCTACGAGCAGTACTTC; CDR3: CASSPGTGRGYEQYF
D: NA; size: many; V: TRBV7-2; J: TRBJ2-5; DNA: TGTGCCAGCAGCTCCGAAGCTAGGGTGGAAGAGACCCAGTACTTC; CDR3: CASSSEARVEETQYF
D: TRBD2; size: many; V: TRBV5-6; J: TRBJ2-5; DNA: TGTGCCAGCAGCTTGCCCTTAGCGGGAGAAGAGACCCAGTACTTC; CDR3: CASSLPLAGEETQYF
D: NA; size: many; V: TRBV5-1; J: TRBJ2-1; DNA: TGCGCCAGCAGCTTGTGGCAGCGCAATGAGCAGTTCTTC; CDR3: CASSLWQRNEQFF
D: TRBD1; size: NA; V: TRBV7-2; J: TRBJ2-7; DNA: TGTGCCAGCAGCTTAAGGGACAGGTTCTACGAGCAGTACTTC; CDR3: CASSLRDRFYEQYF
D: NA; size: many; V: TRBV5-1; J: TRBJ2-3; DNA: TGCGCCAGCAGCTCGATGGGACTCCCGGATACGCAGTATTTT; CDR3: CASSSMGLPDTQYF
D: TRBD2; size: many; V: TRBV7-6; J: TRBJ2-3; DNA: TGTGCCAGCAGCAGAGCGGGAGGGCCGCCAGATACGCAGTATTTT; CDR3: CASSRAGGPPDTQYF
D: NA; size: many; V: TRBV9; J: TRBJ2-6; DNA: TGTGCCAGCAGCAAACAGGTGACAAGCTCTGGGGCCAACGTCCTGACTTTC; CDR3: CASSKQVTSSGANVLTF
D: NA; size: many; V: TRBV6-1; J: TRBJ2-5; DNA: TGTGCCAGCAGTTCCGTGGGACGGACCCAAGAGACCCAGTACTTC; CDR3: CASSSVGRTQETQYF
D: NA; size: many; V: TRBV30; J: TRBJ2-5; DNA: TGTGCTCTCGAGGCAGGGTGGGGCCAAGAGACCCAGTACTTC; CDR3: CALEAGWGQETQYF
D: TRBD2; size: many; V: TRBV20-1; J: TRBJ2-7; DNA: TGCAGTGCTAGAGGAGCGGGAGCGGTCTCCTACGAGCAGTACTTC; CDR3: CSARGAGAVSYEQYF
D: TRBD2; size: many; V: TRBV29-1; J: TRBJ2-1; DNA: TGCAGCGCAAAGACTAGCGGGAGGGGAAATGAGCAGTTCTTC; CDR3: CSAKTSGRGNEQFF
D: NA; size: NA; V: TRBV19; J: TRBJ2-7; DNA: TGTGCCAGTAGTGAGCTCACGGGGGAACCCTACGAGCAGTACTTC; CDR3: CASSELTGEPYEQYF
D: TRBD2; size: many; V: TRBV5-1; J: TRBJ2-7; DNA: TGCGCCAGCAGCTTGGACCTAGCGGGGCGGAACGAGCAGTACTTC; CDR3: CASSLDLAGRNEQYF
D: TRBD2; size: few; V: TRBV14; J: TRBJ2-4; DNA: TGTGCCAGCAGCCCCGGGACTAGCGGGAGTTTGGGCAAAAACATTCAGTACTTC; CDR3: CASSPGTSGSLGKNIQYF
D: NA; size: many; V: TRBV7-8; J: TRBJ1-2; DNA: TGTGCCAGCAGCTTAGGGAGGGGGGCGTCCTCCTTTAACTATGGCTACACCTTC; CDR3: CASSLGRGASSFNYGYTF
D: NA; size: few; V: TRBV10-2; J: TRBJ1-1; DNA: TGCGCCAGCAAGGGCGGGGGGTCGAACACTGAAGCTTTCTTT; CDR3: CASKGGGSNTEAFF
D: NA; size: medium-sized; V: TRBV6-5; J: TRBJ1-2; DNA: TGTGCCAGCAGTTACTCGGGCAGCCCGAGGGGCTACACCTTC; CDR3: CASSYSGSPRGYTF
D: NA; size: many; V: TRBV24-1; J: TRBJ2-3; DNA: TGTGCCACCAGTGATTTGAAGGGTCGTCGCACAGATACGCAGTATTTT; CDR3: CATSDLKGRRTDTQYF
D: NA; size: many; V: TRBV10-3; J: TRBJ1-5; DNA: TGTGCCATCAGTGTGGCGGGAGATAGCAATCAGCCCCAGCATTTT; CDR3: CAISVAGDSNQPQHF
D: NA; size: many; V: TRBV7-7; J: TRBJ2-1; DNA: TGTGCTAGCAGCTTAGCGCACGGTTCTAACAATGAGCAGTTCTTC; CDR3: CASSLAHGSNNEQFF
D: TRBD1; size: many; V: TRBV9; J: TRBJ2-7; DNA: TGTGCCAGCAGCGGGGGACAGGACCTCTTCTCCTACGAGCAGTACTTC; CDR3: CASSGGQDLFSYEQYF
D: TRBD2; size: many; V: TRBV14; J: TRBJ2-3; DNA: TGTGCCAGCAGCCCCCTCGGCGGGAGGGTCACAGATACGCAGTATTTT; CDR3: CASSPLGGRVTDTQYF
D: TRBD2; size: NA; V: TRBV27; J: TRBJ2-4; DNA: TGTGCCAGCAGTGGATGGACAGTACGGACTAGCGGGCACTTCGGAAACATTCAGTACTTC; CDR3: CASSGWTVRTSGHFGNIQYF
D: NA; size: few; V: TRBV28; J: TRBJ2-3; DNA: TGTGCCAGCAGTTTAACTAGCTACTCAGATACGCAGTATTTT; CDR3: CASSLTSYSDTQYF
D: NA; size: NA; V: TRBV7-3; J: TRBJ1-2; DNA: TGTGCCAGCAGCTTAACCCCGGACAGATCCTATTGCTACACCTTC; CDR3: CASSLTPDRSYCYTF
D: NA; size: NA; V: TRBV6-1; J: TRBJ1-2; DNA: TGTGCCAGCCGTGGGGGAGGTGTCTACACCTTC; CDR3: CASRGGGVYTF
D: TRBD1; size: many; V: TRBV20-1; J: TRBJ1-1; DNA: TGCAGTGCTTTTCCCGGGACAGGTCGGAGCACTGAAGCTTTCTTT; CDR3: CSAFPGTGRSTEAFF
D: NA; size: many; V: TRBV5-1; J: TRBJ1-2; DNA: TGCGCCAGCAGTACCACCACAGGGAACTATGGCTACACCTTC; CDR3: CASSTTTGNYGYTF
D: NA; size: medium-sized; V: TRBV6-5; J: TRBJ2-7; DNA: TGTGCCAGCAGTCTCACTCGACAGTACGAGCAGTACTTC; CDR3: CASSLTRQYEQYF
D: TRBD2; size: NA; V: TRBV7-6; J: TRBJ2-5; DNA: TGTGCCAGCAGATTAGCGTCCAGGACTAGCGGGGGGCCTGGGCAAGAGACCCAGTACTTC; CDR3: CASRLASRTSGGPGQETQYF
D: NA; size: many; V: TRBV19; J: TRBJ2-7; DNA: TGTGCCAGTAGTATAGCTGAAGGATCCGAGCAGTACTTC; CDR3: CASSIAEGSEQYF
D: TRBD1; size: NA; V: TRBV6-1; J: TRBJ1-1; DNA: TGTGCCAGCAAACCGGGACCGCGACAGGGAGAAACTGAAGCCTTCTTT; CDR3: CASKPGPRQGETEAFF
D: NA; size: many; V: TRBV18; J: TRBJ1-2; DNA: TGTGCCAGCTCACCTTGGCCGGGACAAGCTAACTATGGCTACACCTTC; CDR3: CASSPWPGQANYGYTF
D: TRBD1; size: many; V: TRBV10-3; J: TRBJ1-2; DNA: TGTGCCATCAGCGTCGACAGGGGGAGGAACTATGGCTACACCTTC; CDR3: CAISVDRGRNYGYTF
D: TRBD2; size: many; V: TRBV20-1; J: TRBJ2-5; DNA: TGCAGTGCTAGTGAACTAGCGGGATACCAAGAGACCCAGTACTTC; CDR3: CSASELAGYQETQYF
D: TRBD2; size: NA; V: TRBV15; J: TRBJ2-1; DNA: TGTGCCACCAGCAGACTAGCGGGAGGCCGCCAACGTGGGGAGCAGTTCTTC; CDR3: CATSRLAGGRQRGEQFF
D: TRBD2; size: NA; V: TRBV20-1; J: TRBJ2-1; DNA: TGCAGTGCTAGAGGTCTAGCGGGAGGTATTACCTACAATGAGCAGTTCTTC; CDR3: CSARGLAGGITYNEQFF
D: TRBD1; size: many; V: TRBV4-1; J: TRBJ1-5; DNA: TGCGCCAGCAGCCAAAGGCAGGGGGGGAATCAGCCCCAGCATTTT; CDR3: CASSQRQGGNQPQHF
D: TRBD1; size: NA; V: TRBV2; J: TRBJ2-3; DNA: TGTGCCAGAAGTGGAACCAGGACAGGGGGCACAGATACGCAGTATTTT; CDR3: CARSGTRTGGTDTQYF
D: NA; size: many; V: TRBV9; J: TRBJ1-6; DNA: TGTGCCAGCAGCGTAATCCCCGGAGGGTCTTCCGATTCACCCCTCTACTTT; CDR3: CASSVIPGGSSDSPLYF
D: NA; size: many; V: TRBV3-1; J: TRBJ2-4; DNA: TGTGCCAGCAGCCAAACAGGGAATCAAAACATTCAGTACTTC; CDR3: CASSQTGNQNIQYF
D: TRBD1; size: medium-sized; V: TRBV28; J: TRBJ2-7; DNA: TGTGCCAGCAGTTCACAGGGGTTCTCCTACGAGCAGTACTTC; CDR3: CASSSQGFSYEQYF
D: TRBD2; size: many; V: TRBV7-2; J: TRBJ2-5; DNA: TGTGCCAGCAGGCGGGACTTAGCGGGGGGCAGGCGAGAGACCCAGTACTTC; CDR3: CASRRDLAGGRRETQYF
D: NA; size: many; V: TRBV10-3; J: TRBJ2-1; DNA: TGTGCCGTCGCTAGCCCGACGAACGGCAATGAGCAGTTCTTC; CDR3: CAVASPTNGNEQFF
D: TRBD2; size: many; V: TRBV20-1; J: TRBJ2-7; DNA: TGCAGTGCTAGCCCGACTAGCGGCAGCTACGAGCAGTACTTC; CDR3: CSASPTSGSYEQYF
D: NA; size: many; V: TRBV7-9; J: TRBJ2-7; DNA: TGTGCCAGCAGCGGCCACCACCGGGACACCGACTCCCCCTACGAGCAGTACTTC; CDR3: CASSGHHRDTDSPYEQYF
D: TRBD1; size: many; V: TRBV9; J: TRBJ1-1; DNA: TGTGCCAGCAGCGAACGACAGGGTGAGCGTACTGAAGCTTTCTTT; CDR3: CASSERQGERTEAFF
D: NA; size: NA; V: TRBV18; J: TRBJ2-3; DNA: TGTGCCAGCTCATCCGGGGAACAAGCAGATACGCAGTATTTT; CDR3: CASSSGEQADTQYF
D: TRBD2; size: many; V: TRBV4-2; J: TRBJ2-3; DNA: TGTGCCAGCAGCCAAGATACGATGCTAGCGGACACAGATACGCAGTATTTT; CDR3: CASSQDTMLADTDTQYF
D: NA; size: many; V: TRBV7-9; J: TRBJ1-1; DNA: TGTGCCAGCAGTAACCGTGAGAGGGTGAGCACTGAAGCTTTCTTT; CDR3: CASSNRERVSTEAFF